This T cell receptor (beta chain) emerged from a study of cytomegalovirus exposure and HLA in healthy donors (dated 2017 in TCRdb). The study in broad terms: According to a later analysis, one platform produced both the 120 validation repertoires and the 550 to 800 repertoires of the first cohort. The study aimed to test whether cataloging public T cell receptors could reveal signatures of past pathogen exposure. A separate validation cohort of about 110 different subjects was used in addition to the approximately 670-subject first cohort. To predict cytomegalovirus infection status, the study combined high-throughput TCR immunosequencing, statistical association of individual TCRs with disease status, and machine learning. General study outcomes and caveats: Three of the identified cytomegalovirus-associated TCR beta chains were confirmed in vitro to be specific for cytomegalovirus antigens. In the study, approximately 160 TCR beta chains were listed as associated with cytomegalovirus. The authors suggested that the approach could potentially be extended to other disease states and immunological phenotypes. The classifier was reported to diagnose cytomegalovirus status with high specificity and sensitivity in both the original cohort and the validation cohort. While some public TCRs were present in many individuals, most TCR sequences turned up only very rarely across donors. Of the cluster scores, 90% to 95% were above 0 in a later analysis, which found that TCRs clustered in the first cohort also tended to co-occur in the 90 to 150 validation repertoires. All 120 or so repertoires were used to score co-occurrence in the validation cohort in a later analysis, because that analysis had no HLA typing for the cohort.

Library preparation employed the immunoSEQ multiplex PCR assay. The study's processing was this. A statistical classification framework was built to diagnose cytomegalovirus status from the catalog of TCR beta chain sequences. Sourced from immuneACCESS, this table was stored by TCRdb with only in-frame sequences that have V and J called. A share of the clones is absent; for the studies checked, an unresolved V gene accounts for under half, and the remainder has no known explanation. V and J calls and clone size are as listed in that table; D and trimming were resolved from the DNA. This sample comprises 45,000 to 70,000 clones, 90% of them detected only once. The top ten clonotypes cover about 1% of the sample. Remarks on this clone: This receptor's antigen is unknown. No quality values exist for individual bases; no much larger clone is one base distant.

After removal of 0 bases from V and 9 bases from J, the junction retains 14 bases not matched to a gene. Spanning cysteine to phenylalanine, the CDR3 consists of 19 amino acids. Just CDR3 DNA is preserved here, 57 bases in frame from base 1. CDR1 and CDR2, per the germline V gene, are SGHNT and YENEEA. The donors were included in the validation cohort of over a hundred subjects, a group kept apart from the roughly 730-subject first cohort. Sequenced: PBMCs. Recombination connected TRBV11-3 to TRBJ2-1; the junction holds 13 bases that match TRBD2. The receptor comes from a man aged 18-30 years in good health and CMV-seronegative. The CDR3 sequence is CASSLDRGTSGTGTTEQFF. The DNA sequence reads TGTGCCAGCAGCTTAGATCGTGGGACTAGCGGGACAGGGACCACTGAGCAGTTCTTC. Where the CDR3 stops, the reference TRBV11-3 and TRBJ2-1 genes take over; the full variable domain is EAGVVQSPRYKIIEKKQPVAFWCNPISGHNTLYWYLQNLGQGPELLIRYENEEAVDDSQLPKDRFSAERLKGVDSTLKIQPAELGDSAVYLCASSLDRGTSGTGTTEQFFGPGTRLTVL.